This TCR beta chain is drawn from a study of T cell changes during pregnancy in multiple sclerosis. Clones were sequenced by immunoSEQ multiplex PCR, and TCRdb holds only the in-frame ones, with some missing. The profile shows approximately 37,000 clones, roughly 89% of them singletons. V lost 8 bases and J lost 3, with 11 bases in between. This CDR3 contains 12 residues. Germline CDR1 and CDR2: MNHNY and SVGAGI (reference sequence). The clonotype was recovered from a female donor with multiple sclerosis, enrolled in a pregnancy study. This chain links TRBV6-6 with TRBJ2-7; D remains unclear. The sequences come from CD4+ T cells from peripheral blood mononuclear cells, collected in the first trimester of pregnancy. In nucleotides, the CDR3 is TGTGCCAGCTCGCCCACCAGCTACGAGCAGTACTTC. This sequence encodes CASSPTSYEQYF.